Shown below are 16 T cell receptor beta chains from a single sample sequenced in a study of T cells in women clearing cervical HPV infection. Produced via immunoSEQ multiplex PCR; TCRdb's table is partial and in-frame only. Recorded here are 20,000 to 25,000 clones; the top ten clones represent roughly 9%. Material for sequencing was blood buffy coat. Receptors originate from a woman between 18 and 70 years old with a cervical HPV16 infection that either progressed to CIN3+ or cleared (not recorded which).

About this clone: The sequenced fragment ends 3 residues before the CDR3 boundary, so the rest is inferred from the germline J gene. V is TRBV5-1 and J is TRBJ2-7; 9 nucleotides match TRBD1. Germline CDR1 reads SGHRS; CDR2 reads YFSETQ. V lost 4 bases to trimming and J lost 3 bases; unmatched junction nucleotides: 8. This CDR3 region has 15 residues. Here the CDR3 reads CASSPPDRGLYEQYF. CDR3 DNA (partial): TGCGCCAGCAGCCCGCCGGACAGGGGACTCTACGAG.

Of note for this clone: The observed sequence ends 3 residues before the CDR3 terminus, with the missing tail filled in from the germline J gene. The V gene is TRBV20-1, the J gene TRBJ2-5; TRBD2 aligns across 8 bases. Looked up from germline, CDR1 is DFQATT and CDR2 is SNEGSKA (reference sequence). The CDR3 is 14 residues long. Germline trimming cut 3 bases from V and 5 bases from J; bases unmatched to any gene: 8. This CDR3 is CSASAGGAVETQYF. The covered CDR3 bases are TGCAGTGCTAGTGCCGGGGGGGCCGTTGAGACC.

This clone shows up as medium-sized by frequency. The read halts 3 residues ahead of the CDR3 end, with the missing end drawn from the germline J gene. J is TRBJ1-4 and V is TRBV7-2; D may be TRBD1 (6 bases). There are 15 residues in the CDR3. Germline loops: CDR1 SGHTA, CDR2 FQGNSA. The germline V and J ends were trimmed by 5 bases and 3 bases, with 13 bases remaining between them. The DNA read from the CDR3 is TGTGCCAGCAGCGCCACGGGGGGCTCTAATGAAAAA. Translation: CASSATGGSNEK. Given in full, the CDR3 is CASSATGGSNEKLFF.

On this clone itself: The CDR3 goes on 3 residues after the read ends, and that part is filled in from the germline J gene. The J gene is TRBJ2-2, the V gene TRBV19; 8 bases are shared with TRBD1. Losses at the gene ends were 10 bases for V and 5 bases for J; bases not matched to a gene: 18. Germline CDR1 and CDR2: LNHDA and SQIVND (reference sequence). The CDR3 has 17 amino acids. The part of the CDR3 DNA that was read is TGTGCCACAATCGACACAGGGGGATTTGGTTGGACCGGGGAG. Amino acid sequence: CATIDTGGFGWTGE. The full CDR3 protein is CATIDTGGFGWTGELFF.

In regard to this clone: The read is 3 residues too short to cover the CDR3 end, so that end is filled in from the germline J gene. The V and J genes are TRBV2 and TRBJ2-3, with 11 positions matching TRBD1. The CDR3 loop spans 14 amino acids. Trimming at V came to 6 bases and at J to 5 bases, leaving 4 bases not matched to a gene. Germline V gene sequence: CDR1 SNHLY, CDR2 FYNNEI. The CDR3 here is CASRWTGGQDTQYF. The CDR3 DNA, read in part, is TGTGCCAGCAGGTGGACAGGGGGCCAAGATACG.

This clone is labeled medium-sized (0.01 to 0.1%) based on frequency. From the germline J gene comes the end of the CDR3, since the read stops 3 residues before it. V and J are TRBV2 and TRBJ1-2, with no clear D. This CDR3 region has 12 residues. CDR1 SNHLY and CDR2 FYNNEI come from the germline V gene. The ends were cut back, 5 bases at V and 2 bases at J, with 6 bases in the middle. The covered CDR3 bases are TGTGCCAGCAGTACAGAGAACTATGGC. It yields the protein CASSTENYG. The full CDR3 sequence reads CASSTENYGYTF.

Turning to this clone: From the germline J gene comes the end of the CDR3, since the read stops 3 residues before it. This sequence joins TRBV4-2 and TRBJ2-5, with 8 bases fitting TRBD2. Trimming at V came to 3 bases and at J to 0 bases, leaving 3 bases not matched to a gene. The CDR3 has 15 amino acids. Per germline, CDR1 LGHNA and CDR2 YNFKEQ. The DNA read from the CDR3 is TGTGCCAGCAGCCAGGGAGCGGGAGACCAAGAGACC. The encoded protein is CASSQGAGDQET. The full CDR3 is CASSQGAGDQETQYF.

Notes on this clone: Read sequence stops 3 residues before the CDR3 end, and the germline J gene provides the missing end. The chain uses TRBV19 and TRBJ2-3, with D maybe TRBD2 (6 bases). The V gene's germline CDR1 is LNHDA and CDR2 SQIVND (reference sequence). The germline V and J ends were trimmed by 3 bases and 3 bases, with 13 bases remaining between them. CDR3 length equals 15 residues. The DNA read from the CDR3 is TGTGCCAGTAGTATCGCTAGCGCGGGGACAGATACG. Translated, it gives CASSIASAGTDT. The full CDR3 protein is CASSIASAGTDTQYF.

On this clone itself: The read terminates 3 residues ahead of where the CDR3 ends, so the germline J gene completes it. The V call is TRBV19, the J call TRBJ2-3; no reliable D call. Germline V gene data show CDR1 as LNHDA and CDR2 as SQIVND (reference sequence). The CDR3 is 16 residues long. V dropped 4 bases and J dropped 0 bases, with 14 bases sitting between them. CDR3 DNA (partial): TGTGCCAGTAGTACCAGACTCGATACTAGCACAGATACG. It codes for CASSTRLDTSTDT. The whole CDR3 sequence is CASSTRLDTSTDTQYF.

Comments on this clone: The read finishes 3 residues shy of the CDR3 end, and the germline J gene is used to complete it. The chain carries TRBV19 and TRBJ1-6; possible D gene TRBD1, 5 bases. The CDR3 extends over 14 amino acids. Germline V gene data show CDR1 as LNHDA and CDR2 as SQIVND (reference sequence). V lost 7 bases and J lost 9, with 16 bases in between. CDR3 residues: CASTWAGMSSPLHF. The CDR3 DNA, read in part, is TGTGCCAGTACGTGGGCAGGGATGAGTTCACCC.

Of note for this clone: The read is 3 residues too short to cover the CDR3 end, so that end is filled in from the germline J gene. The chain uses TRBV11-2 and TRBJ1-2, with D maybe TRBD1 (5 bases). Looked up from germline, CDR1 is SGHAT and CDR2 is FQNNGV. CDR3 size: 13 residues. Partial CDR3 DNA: TGTGCCAGCAGCCGAGTGGGGGGTGCGAGC. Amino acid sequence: CASSRVGGAS. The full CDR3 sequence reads CASSRVGGASYTF.

The CDR3 DNA, read in part, is TGCAGTGCTGCGAGCCCAGCCAAAAACATT. Protein sequence: CSAASPAKNI. The entire CDR3 protein reads CSAASPAKNIQYF. The chain is built from TRBV20-1 and TRBJ2-4; D ambiguous. The read ends 3 residues shy of where the CDR3 ends; the end is completed using the germline J gene. CDR3 length equals 13 residues. Germline lookup yields CDR1 DFQATT and CDR2 SNEGSKA (reference sequence). V dropped 5 bases and J dropped 0 bases, with 8 bases sitting between them.

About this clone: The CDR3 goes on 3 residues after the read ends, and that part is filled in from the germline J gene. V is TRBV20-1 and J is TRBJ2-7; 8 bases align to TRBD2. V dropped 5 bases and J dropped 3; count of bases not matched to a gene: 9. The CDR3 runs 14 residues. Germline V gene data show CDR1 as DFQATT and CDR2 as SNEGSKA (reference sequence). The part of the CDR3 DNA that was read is TGCAGTGCTCCCTCCAGGCTAGCGGGCTACGAG. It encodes CSAPSRLAGYE. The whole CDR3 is CSAPSRLAGYEQYF.

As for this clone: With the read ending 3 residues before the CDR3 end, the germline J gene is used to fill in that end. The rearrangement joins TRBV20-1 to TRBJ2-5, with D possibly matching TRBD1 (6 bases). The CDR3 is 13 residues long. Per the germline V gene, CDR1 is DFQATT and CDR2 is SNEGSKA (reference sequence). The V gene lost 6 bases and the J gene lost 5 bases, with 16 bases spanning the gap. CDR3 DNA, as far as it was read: TGCAGTGCCGAGGGCCCAGGGGTGGAGACC. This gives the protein CSAEGPGVET. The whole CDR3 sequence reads CSAEGPGVETQYF.

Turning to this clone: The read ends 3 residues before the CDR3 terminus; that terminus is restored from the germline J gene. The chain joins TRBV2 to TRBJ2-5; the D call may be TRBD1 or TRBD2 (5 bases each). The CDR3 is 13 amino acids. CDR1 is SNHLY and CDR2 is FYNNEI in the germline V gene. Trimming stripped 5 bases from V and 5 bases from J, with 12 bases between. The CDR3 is CASSQGDGETQYF. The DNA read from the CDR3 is TGTGCCAGCAGTCAGGGAGACGGGGAGACC.

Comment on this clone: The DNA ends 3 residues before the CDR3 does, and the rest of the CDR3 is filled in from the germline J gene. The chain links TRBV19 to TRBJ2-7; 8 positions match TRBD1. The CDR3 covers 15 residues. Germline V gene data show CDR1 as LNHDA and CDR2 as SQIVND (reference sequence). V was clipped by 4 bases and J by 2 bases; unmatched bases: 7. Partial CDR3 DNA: TGTGCCAGTAGTAAGTCTGGACAGGGAACCTACGAG. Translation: CASSKSGQGTYE. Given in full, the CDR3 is CASSKSGQGTYEQYF.